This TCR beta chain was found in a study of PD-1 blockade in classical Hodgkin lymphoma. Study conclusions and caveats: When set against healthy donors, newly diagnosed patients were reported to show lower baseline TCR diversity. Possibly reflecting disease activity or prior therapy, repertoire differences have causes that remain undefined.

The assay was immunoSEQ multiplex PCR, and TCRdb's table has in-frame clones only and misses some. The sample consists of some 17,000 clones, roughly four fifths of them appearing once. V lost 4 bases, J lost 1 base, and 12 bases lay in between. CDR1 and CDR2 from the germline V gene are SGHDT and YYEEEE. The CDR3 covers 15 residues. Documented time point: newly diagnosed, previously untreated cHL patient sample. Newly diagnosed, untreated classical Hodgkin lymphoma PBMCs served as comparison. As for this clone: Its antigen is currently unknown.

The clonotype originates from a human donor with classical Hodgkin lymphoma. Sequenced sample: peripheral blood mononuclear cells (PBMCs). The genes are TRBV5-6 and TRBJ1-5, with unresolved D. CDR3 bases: TGTGCCAGCAGCCGAATTGGGGTGAGCAATCAGCCCCAGCATTTT. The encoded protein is CASSRIGVSNQPQHF.